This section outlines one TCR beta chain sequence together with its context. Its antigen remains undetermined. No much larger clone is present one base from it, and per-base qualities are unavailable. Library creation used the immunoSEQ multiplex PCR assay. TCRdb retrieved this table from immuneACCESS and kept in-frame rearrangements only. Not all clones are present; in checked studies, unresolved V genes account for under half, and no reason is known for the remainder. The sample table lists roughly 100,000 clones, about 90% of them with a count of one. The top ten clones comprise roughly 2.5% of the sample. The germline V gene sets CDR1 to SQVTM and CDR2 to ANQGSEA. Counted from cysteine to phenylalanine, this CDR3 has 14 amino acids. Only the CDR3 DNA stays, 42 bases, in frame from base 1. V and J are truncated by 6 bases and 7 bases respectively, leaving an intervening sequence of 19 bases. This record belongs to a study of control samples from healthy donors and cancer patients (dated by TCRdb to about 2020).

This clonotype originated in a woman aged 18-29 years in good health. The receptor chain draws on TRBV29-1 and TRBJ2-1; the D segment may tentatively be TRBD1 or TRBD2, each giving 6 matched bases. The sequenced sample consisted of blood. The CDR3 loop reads CSVQEGGEGNEQFF. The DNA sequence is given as TGCAGCGTCCAGGAGGGGGGCGAAGGGAATGAGCAGTTCTTC.